A selection of T cell receptor beta chains follows, all from one sample in a study of response to subunit inactivated influenza vaccine. A single record per CDR3 protein comes from TCRdb applying MiXCR to the RT-PCR reads. The table records hundreds of thousands of distinct CDR3 sequences, roughly 9.8% of them present only once. The specimen was PBMCs from blood, collected roughly 48 days after vaccination. These receptors came from a man aged 50-60 years who received an inactivated influenza vaccine. Each CDR3 is given with its conserved first and last residue. The D gene is left open where the match is weak. The size of a clone is reported for some rows only, either as once, few or many, or as a class for expanded clones.

>TRBV20-1|NA|many|TRBJ1-2
CSARDPMTRGYTF
TGCAGTGCTAGAGATCCCATGACGCGTGGCTACACCTTC
>TRBV11-2|TRBD2|few|TRBJ2-5
CASSLVAGGLGETQYF
TGTGCCAGCAGCTTAGTAGCGGGGGGGCTCGGGGAGACCCAGTACTTC
>TRBV5-4|TRBD1|NA|TRBJ1-2
CASSGQGERGYTF
TGTGCCAGCAGCGGACAGGGGGAAAGGGGCTACACCTTC
>TRBV7-2|NA|few|TRBJ2-7
CASSPVGRTYEQYF
TGTGCCAGCAGCCCAGTGGGCCGGACCTACGAGCAGTACTTC
>TRBV5-1|NA|NA|TRBJ2-3
CASSLTPGSSTDTQYF
TGCGCCAGCAGCCTCACGCCAGGGTCCAGCACAGATACGCAGTATTTT
>TRBV20-1|TRBD1|many|TRBJ1-2
CRAGQGDYGYTF
TGCAGAGCAGGACAGGGGGACTATGGCTACACCTTC
>TRBV20-1|TRBD1|few|TRBJ1-5
CSARGLTGGFQPQHF
TGCAGTGCTAGGGGGTTAACAGGGGGTTTTCAGCCCCAGCATTTT
>TRBV12-3/TRBV12-4|NA|NA|TRBJ2-5
CASSLLLVETQYF
TGTGCCAGCAGTTTATTGTTGGTGGAGACCCAGTACTTC
>TRBV7-2|TRBD2|NA|TRBJ2-5
CASSEGTSGLETQYF
TGTGCCAGCAGCGAGGGGACTAGCGGGCTGGAAACCCAGTACTTC
>TRBV20-1|TRBD2|NA|TRBJ2-3
CCARDLVAGAPDTQYF
TGCTGTGCTAGAGATCTGGTAGCGGGAGCCCCAGATACGCAGTATTTT
>TRBV12-3/TRBV12-4|TRBD1|many|TRBJ2-1
CASSFEDRGGHEQFF
TGTGCCAGCAGTTTCGAGGACAGGGGAGGGCATGAGCAGTTCTTC
>TRBV20-1|NA|few|TRBJ1-1
CSARSGGDTEAFF
TGCAGTGCTAGATCTGGGGGGGACACTGAAGCTTTCTTT
>TRBV12-3/TRBV12-4|NA|few|TRBJ2-7
CASSLGPISYEQYF
TGTGCCAGCAGTTTAGGACCGATCTCCTACGAGCAGTACTTC
>TRBV28|NA|NA|TRBJ2-2
CASSFLGRGPMGTGELFF
TGTGCCAGCAGTTTTTTAGGCAGGGGCCCCATGGGCACCGGGGAGCTGTTTTTT
>TRBV5-1|TRBD1|NA|TRBJ2-2
CASSTQGDTGELFF
TGCGCCAGCAGCACGCAGGGGGACACCGGGGAGCTGTTTTTT
>TRBV24-1|NA|NA|TRBJ2-3
CATSDSGDSRSTDAQYF
TGTGCCACCAGTGATTCAGGGGATTCTCGGAGCACAGATGCGCAGTATTTT
>TRBV7-9|NA|few|TRBJ2-5
CASSHIDGFGETQYF
TGTGCCAGCAGCCACATAGACGGGTTCGGGGAGACCCAGTACTTC
>TRBV7-6|NA|NA|TRBJ2-7
CASSQERDYEQYF
TGTGCCAGCAGTCAAGAGAGGGATTACGAGCAGTACTTC
>TRBV18|NA|NA|TRBJ2-1
CASSPQLRRGQSNEQFF
TGTGCCAGCTCACCCCAATTGAGGCGTGGTCAGTCCAATGAGCAGTTCTTC
>TRBV7-2|TRBD2|NA|TRBJ2-3
CASSLEASGGAAQYF
TGTGCCAGCAGCTTAGAAGCTAGCGGGGGGGCGGCGCAGTATTTT
>TRBV15|NA|NA|TRBJ2-1
CATSRDQARTFF
TGTGCCACCAGCAGAGACCAGGCTAGAACATTCTTC
>TRBV24-1|NA|NA|TRBJ2-6
CATSDAVAATGSGANVLTF
TGTGCCACCAGTGACGCAGTAGCGGCGACTGGCTCTGGGGCCAACGTCCTGACTTTC
>TRBV6-1|NA|NA|TRBJ1-5
CASSLQGFGQPQHF
TGTGCCAGCAGCCTACAGGGTTTCGGGCAGCCCCAGCATTTT
>TRBV12-3/TRBV12-4|NA|many|TRBJ1-2
CASSLGENYGYTF
TGTGCCAGCAGTTTAGGGGAAAACTATGGCTACACCTTC
>TRBV20-1|NA|NA|TRBJ2-3
CSATPEGRRSTDTQYF
TGCAGTGCTACTCCGGAGGGGAGGCGGAGCACAGATACGCAGTATTTT
>TRBV6-2/TRBV6-3|NA|NA|TRBJ2-5
CASSGPWPKQETQYF
TGTGCCAGCAGTGGGCCGTGGCCTAAACAAGAGACCCAGTACTTC
>TRBV6-5|NA|NA|TRBJ2-6
CASSYGGSGANVLTF
TGTGCCAGCAGTTACGGGGGATCCGGGGCCAACGTCCTGACTTTC
>TRBV5-1|TRBD1|few|TRBJ2-5
CASELGQGAMETQYF
TGCGCCAGCGAGTTGGGGCAGGGGGCCATGGAGACCCAGTACTTC
>TRBV5-1|NA|NA|TRBJ2-5
CASSLDPGTQETQYF
TGCGCCAGCAGCTTGGATCCAGGGACCCAAGAGACCCAGTACTTC
>TRBV28|TRBD1|NA|TRBJ2-5
CASRQGARGTQYF
TGTGCCAGCAGGCAGGGGGCGCGTGGGACCCAGTACTTC
>TRBV5-5|TRBD1|few|TRBJ2-7
CASSRFTGTGNLYEQYF
TGTGCCAGCAGCCGATTCACCGGGACAGGGAACCTCTACGAGCAGTACTTC
>TRBV7-3|TRBD2|NA|TRBJ2-1
CASSLSSGRDRQFF
TGTGCCAGCAGCTTAAGTAGCGGGAGGGACCGGCAGTTCTTC
>TRBV12-3/TRBV12-4|TRBD2|many|TRBJ2-5
CASSHTGLAKKETQYF
TGTGCCAGCAGTCACACCGGACTAGCGAAAAAGGAGACCCAGTACTTC
>TRBV6-1|TRBD1|many|TRBJ1-5
CASDGTGTARQPQHF
TGTGCCAGCGATGGGACCGGGACAGCCAGGCAGCCCCAGCATTTT
>TRBV20-1|NA|many|TRBJ2-1
CSAHQARLINEQFF
TGCAGTGCTCACCAAGCGCGACTAATCAATGAGCAGTTCTTC
>TRBV10-2|TRBD2|many|TRBJ2-7
CASSSSGRSSYEQYF
TGCGCCAGCAGCTCTAGCGGTAGGAGCTCCTACGAGCAGTACTTC
>TRBV7-2|NA|NA|TRBJ1-5
CASSFGVQPQHF
TGTGCCAGCAGCTTTGGCGTGCAGCCCCAGCATTTT
>TRBV11-1|NA|NA|TRBJ2-6
CASSRVGVPSSGANVLTF
TGTGCCAGCAGCCGCGTTGGGGTCCCGAGCTCTGGGGCCAACGTCCTGACTTTC
>TRBV4-3|NA|many|TRBJ1-5
CASSPHRGRPQHF
TGCGCCAGCAGCCCCCACCGGGGACGGCCCCAGCATTTT
>TRBV6-2/TRBV6-3|NA|NA|TRBJ2-1
CASSKSGHSYNEQFF
TGTGCCAGCAGTAAAAGCGGGCACTCCTACAATGAGCAGTTCTTC
>TRBV20-1|NA|few|TRBJ2-5
CSAQESHSGQLETQYF
TGCAGTGCTCAAGAGAGCCATTCCGGACAGTTAGAGACCCAGTACTTC